The rows below give T cell receptor beta chains drawn from one sample of a study of T cell responses to AZD1222 COVID-19 vaccine. TCRdb's table, derived via immunoSEQ multiplex PCR, lists solely in-frame clones and lacks some. The sample includes about 150,000 clones, roughly 91% of them seen just once. This specimen was peripheral blood, taken on day 0 of AZD1222 vaccination. The receptors were gathered from an adult in good health. The CDR3 runs from the conserved cysteine through the conserved F or W. Fields, in order: V gene, J gene, CDR3 length, D gene, clone size, CDR3 protein, CDR3 DNA. A D gene is named only where the DNA matches it firmly. Clone size, where shown, is once, few, many, or a class for clones that have expanded.

>TRBV19|TRBJ1-5|20|NA|once
CASSTRKGRSRGRLNQPQHF
TGTGCCAGTAGTACAAGAAAGGGACGGAGCAGGGGAAGGTTGAATCAGCCCCAGCATTTT
>TRBV9|TRBJ1-2|14|TRBD1|once
CASSASTGGYGYTF
TGTGCCAGCAGCGCCTCGACAGGGGGTTATGGCTACACCTTC
>TRBV6-5|TRBJ2-3|15|NA|NA
CASSPFEGTTDTQYF
TGTGCCAGCAGTCCGTTCGAGGGGACGACAGATACGCAGTATTTT
>TRBV6-6|TRBJ1-5|14|NA|few
CASSYSSGDQPQHF
TGTGCCAGCAGTTACTCGTCGGGGGATCAGCCCCAGCATTTT
>TRBV6-5|TRBJ2-3|15|NA|NA
CASSYSGGRVDTQYF
TGTGCCAGCAGTTACTCTGGGGGAAGGGTAGATACGCAGTATTTT
>TRBV5-1|TRBJ1-4|14|NA|NA
CASSNGGEGVKLFF
TGCGCCAGCAGCAATGGCGGGGAGGGAGTAAAACTGTTTTTT
>TRBV18|TRBJ1-1|13|NA|once
CASREGENTEAFF
TGTGCCAGCCGCGAGGGGGAGAACACTGAAGCTTTCTTT
>TRBV27|TRBJ1-3|15|NA|once
CASSLFGRTGNTIYF
TGTGCCAGCAGTTTATTCGGGAGGACTGGAAACACCATATATTTT
>TRBV30|TRBJ2-2|15|TRBD1|once
CAWSSKQGAGGELFF
TGTGCCTGGAGTTCTAAGCAGGGGGCAGGTGGGGAGCTGTTTTTT
>TRBV28|TRBJ2-3|12|NA|NA
CASSSSAGTQYF
TGTGCCAGCAGTTCGTCTGCAGGTACGCAGTATTTT
>TRBV18|TRBJ1-1|13|NA|NA
CVSVGAQNTEAFF
TGTGTCAGCGTTGGGGCACAGAACACTGAAGCTTTCTTT
>TRBV4-2|TRBJ2-1|15|TRBD2|few
CASSQDLGGANEQFF
TGTGCCAGCAGCCAAGATCTCGGGGGGGCCAATGAGCAGTTCTTC
>TRBV7-8|TRBJ1-6|17|NA|NA
CASSLGGAAEVNSPLHF
TGTGCCAGCAGCTTAGGAGGGGCGGCGGAGGTTAATTCACCCCTCCACTTT
>TRBV2|TRBJ2-3|17|TRBD1|NA
CASSEATGGLSTDTQYF
TGTGCCAGCAGTGAAGCGACAGGGGGCCTAAGCACAGATACGCAGTATTTT
>TRBV19|TRBJ2-3|14|NA|NA
CASSIGRYTDTQYF
TGTGCCAGTAGTATCGGCAGGTACACAGATACGCAGTATTTT
>TRBV4-1|TRBJ2-2|18|TRBD2|NA
CASSPILWAGVNTGELFF
TGCGCCAGCAGCCCAATTCTCTGGGCGGGGGTTAACACCGGGGAGCTGTTTTTT
>TRBV28|TRBJ1-5|11|NA|NA
CASRSGQPQHF
TGTGCCAGCAGATCGGGTCAGCCCCAGCATTTT
>TRBV5-1|TRBJ2-1|15|TRBD1|NA
CASSTYGQGQNEQFF
TGCGCCAGCAGCACGTACGGACAGGGTCAGAATGAGCAGTTCTTC
>TRBV5-1|TRBJ2-6|19|TRBD1|NA
CASSLGLGTGRSGANVLTF
TGCGCCAGCAGCTTGGGCCTCGGGACAGGCCGCTCTGGGGCCAACGTCCTGACTTTC
>TRBV4-2|TRBJ2-7|16|NA|NA
CASSLNRWGAPYEQYF
TGTGCCAGCAGCCTAAACCGCTGGGGAGCGCCCTACGAGCAGTACTTC
>TRBV13|TRBJ2-5|14|TRBD1|NA
CASSHGTGEETQYF
TGTGCCAGCAGCCACGGGACAGGGGAAGAGACCCAGTACTTC
>TRBV13|TRBJ1-1|14|NA|NA
CASSLSGRRLLAFF
TGTGCCAGCAGCTTATCCGGGCGCCGATTGTTAGCTTTCTTT
>TRBV29-1|TRBJ1-5|15|NA|NA
CSAVDSRTPDQPQHF
TGCAGCGCGGTGGACTCCAGAACCCCTGATCAGCCCCAGCATTTT
>TRBV3-1/TRBV3-2|TRBJ2-7|16|TRBD2|NA
CASSPDPGLSIGEQYF
TGTGCCAGCAGCCCAGATCCGGGACTAAGCATCGGGGAGCAGTACTTC
>TRBV7-3|TRBJ2-2|17|TRBD2|NA
CASSPSAPGGPGGELFF
TGTGCCAGCAGCCCGTCAGCTCCGGGGGGGCCCGGCGGGGAGCTGTTTTTT
>TRBV5-8|TRBJ1-2|13|NA|NA
CASSLAGGYGYTF
TGTGCCAGCAGCTTGGCCGGGGGCTATGGCTACACCTTC
>TRBV30|TRBJ1-2|13|TRBD1|NA
CAWKTGLHYGYTF
TGTGCCTGGAAGACAGGGCTCCACTATGGCTACACCTTC
>TRBV4-3|TRBJ1-2|17|TRBD1|NA
CASSQDPGSGTAYGYTF
TGCGCCAGCAGCCAAGACCCCGGGTCCGGGACAGCCTATGGCTACACCTTC
>TRBV7-2|TRBJ2-7|18|TRBD2|NA
CASSLYGTSGTQKPEQYF
TGTGCCAGCAGCTTATATGGGACTAGCGGGACCCAAAAACCCGAGCAGTACTTC
>TRBV11-3|TRBJ1-4|15|NA|NA
CASSPPGQLNEKLFF
TGTGCCAGCAGCCCACCAGGACAGCTTAATGAAAAACTGTTTTTT
>TRBV15|TRBJ2-5|15|NA|NA
CATSRVQGREETQYF
TGTGCCACCAGCAGAGTACAGGGAAGGGAAGAGACCCAGTACTTC
>TRBV9|TRBJ2-1|15|NA|few
CASSVGSYISNEQFF
TGTGCCAGCAGCGTAGGGTCCTATATATCCAATGAGCAGTTCTTC
>TRBV28|TRBJ1-6|15|NA|NA
CASCPGGRDNSPLHF
TGTGCCAGCTGCCCCGGCGGGAGAGATAATTCACCCCTCCACTTT
>TRBV27|TRBJ1-2|13|NA|NA
CASSDTANYGYTF
TGTGCCAGCAGTGATACAGCGAACTATGGCTACACCTTC
>TRBV12-3/TRBV12-4|TRBJ2-2|13|NA|once
CASSLRRGGELFF
TGTGCCAGCAGTTTAAGGCGGGGCGGGGAGCTGTTTTTT
>TRBV3-1/TRBV3-2|TRBJ1-1|14|NA|NA
CASTTGQKNTEAFF
TGTGCCAGCACCACGGGACAAAAGAACACTGAAGCTTTCTTT
>TRBV7-9|TRBJ2-2|16|TRBD2|once
CASSLLAGVNTGELFF
TGTGCCAGCAGCTTACTAGCGGGGGTGAACACCGGGGAGCTGTTTTTT
>TRBV7-9|TRBJ1-3|17|NA|NA
CASSRWGGTHSGNTIYF
TGTGCCAGCTCGCGGTGGGGAGGGACCCACTCTGGAAACACCATATATTTT
>TRBV5-4|TRBJ2-6|13|NA|NA
CASGASGANVLTF
TGTGCCAGCGGGGCATCTGGGGCCAACGTCCTGACTTTC
>TRBV5-4|TRBJ1-1|12|NA|NA
CASSPGGPEAFF
TGTGCCAGCAGCCCTGGGGGGCCTGAAGCTTTCTTT
>TRBV3-1/TRBV3-2|TRBJ2-1|15|NA|NA
CASSQDRPVPNEQFF
TGTGCCAGCAGCCAAGACCGGCCAGTTCCCAATGAGCAGTTCTTC
>TRBV19|TRBJ1-1|14|TRBD1|once
CASSFRQGWTEAFF
TGTGCCAGTAGTTTTCGACAGGGGTGGACTGAAGCTTTCTTT
>TRBV27|TRBJ2-1|13|NA|once
CASISSGGRRQFF
TGTGCCAGCATTTCCTCTGGGGGCCGAAGGCAGTTCTTC
>TRBV19|TRBJ2-7|14|NA|NA
CASSTRALSYEQYF
TGTGCCAGTAGTACCAGGGCGTTGTCCTACGAGCAGTACTTC